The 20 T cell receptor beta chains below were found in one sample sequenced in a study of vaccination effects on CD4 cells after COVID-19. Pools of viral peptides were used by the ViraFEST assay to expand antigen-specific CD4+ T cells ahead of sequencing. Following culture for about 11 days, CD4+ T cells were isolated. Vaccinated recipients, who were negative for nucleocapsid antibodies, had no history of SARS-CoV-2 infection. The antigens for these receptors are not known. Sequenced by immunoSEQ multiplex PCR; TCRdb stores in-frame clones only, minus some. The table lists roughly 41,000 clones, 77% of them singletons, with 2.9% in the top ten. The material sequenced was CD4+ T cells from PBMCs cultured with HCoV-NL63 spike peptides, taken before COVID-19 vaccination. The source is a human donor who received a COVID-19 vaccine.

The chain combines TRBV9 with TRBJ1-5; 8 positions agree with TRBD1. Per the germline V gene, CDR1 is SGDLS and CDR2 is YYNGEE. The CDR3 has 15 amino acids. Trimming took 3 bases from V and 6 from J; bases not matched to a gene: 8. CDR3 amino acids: CASSATGVAGQPQHF. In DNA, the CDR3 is TGTGCCAGCAGCGCGACAGGGGTGGCGGGTCAGCCCCAGCATTTT.

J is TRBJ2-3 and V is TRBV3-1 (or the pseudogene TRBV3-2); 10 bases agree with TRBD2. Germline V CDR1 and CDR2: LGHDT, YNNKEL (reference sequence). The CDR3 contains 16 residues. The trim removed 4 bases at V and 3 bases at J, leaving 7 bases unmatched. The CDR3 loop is CASSPLAGGVTDTQYF. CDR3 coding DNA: TGTGCCAGCAGCCCGTTAGCGGGGGGAGTGACAGATACGCAGTATTTT.

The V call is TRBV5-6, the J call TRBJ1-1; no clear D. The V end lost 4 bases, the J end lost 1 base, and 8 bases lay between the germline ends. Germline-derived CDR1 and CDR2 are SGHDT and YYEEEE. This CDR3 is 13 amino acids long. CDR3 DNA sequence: TGTGCCAGCAGCGAACAGTGGAACACTGAAGCTTTCTTT. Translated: CASSEQWNTEAFF.

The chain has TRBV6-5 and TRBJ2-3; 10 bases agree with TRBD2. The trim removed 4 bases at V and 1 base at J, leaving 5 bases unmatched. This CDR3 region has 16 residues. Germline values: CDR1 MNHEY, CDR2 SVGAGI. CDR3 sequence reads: CASSLDLAGGTDTQYF. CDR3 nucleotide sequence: TGTGCCAGCAGTTTAGATCTAGCGGGGGGCACAGATACGCAGTATTTT.

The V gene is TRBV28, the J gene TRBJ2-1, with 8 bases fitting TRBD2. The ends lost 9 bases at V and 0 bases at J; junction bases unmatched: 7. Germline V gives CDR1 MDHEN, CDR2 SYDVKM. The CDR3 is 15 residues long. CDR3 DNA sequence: TGTGCCAGTATGGGGCGGGGGGTCTCCTACAATGAGCAGTTCTTC. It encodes CASMGRGVSYNEQFF.

The DNA for the CDR3 is TGTGCCAGCAGCCAAGCTTTGCAGTCCAATCAGCCCCAGCATTTT. Translated: CASSQALQSNQPQHF. The chain is built from TRBV3-1 (or the pseudogene TRBV3-2) and TRBJ1-5; D call uncertain. V lost 1 base and J 3 bases, leaving 10 bases between the germline ends. The germline V gene has CDR1 LGHDT and CDR2 YNNKEL (reference sequence). This CDR3 region has 15 residues.

The CDR3 nucleotides are TGTGCCAGTAGTATACAGGGTTTAGACACCGGGGAGCTGTTTTTT. This gives the protein CASSIQGLDTGELFF. The rearrangement uses TRBV19 and TRBJ2-2, with TRBD1 as a possible D gene (5 bases). V was clipped by 2 bases and J by 3 bases, with 10 bases between them. Germline V gives CDR1 LNHDA, CDR2 SQIVND (reference sequence). This CDR3 is 15 amino acids long.

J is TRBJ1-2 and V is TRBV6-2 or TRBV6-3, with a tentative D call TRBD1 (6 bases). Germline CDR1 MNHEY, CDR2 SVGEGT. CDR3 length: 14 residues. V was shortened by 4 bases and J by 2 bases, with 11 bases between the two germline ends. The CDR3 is CASSWDKRNYGYTF. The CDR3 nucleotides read TGTGCCAGCAGTTGGGACAAACGAAACTATGGCTACACCTTC.

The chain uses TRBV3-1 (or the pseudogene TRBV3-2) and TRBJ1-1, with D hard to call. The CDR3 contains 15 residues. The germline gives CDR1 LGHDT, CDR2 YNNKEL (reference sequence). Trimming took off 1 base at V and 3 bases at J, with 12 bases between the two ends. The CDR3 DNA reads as TGTGCCAGCAGCCAAGTGGGTGGACCGCACACTGAAGCTTTCTTT. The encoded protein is CASSQVGGPHTEAFF.

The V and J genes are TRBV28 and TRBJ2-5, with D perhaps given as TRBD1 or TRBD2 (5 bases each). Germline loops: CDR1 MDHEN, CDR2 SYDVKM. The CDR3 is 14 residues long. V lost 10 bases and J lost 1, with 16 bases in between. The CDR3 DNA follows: TGTGCCACCGTTGGAGTCGGGGCCCAAGAGACCCAGTACTTC. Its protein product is CATVGVGAQETQYF.

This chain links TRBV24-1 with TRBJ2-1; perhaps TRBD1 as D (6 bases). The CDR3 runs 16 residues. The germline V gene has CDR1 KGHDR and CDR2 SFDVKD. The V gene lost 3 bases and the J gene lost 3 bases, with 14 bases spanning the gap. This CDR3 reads CATSDPQGTLYNEQFF. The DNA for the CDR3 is TGTGCCACCAGTGATCCACAGGGAACTCTCTACAATGAGCAGTTCTTC.

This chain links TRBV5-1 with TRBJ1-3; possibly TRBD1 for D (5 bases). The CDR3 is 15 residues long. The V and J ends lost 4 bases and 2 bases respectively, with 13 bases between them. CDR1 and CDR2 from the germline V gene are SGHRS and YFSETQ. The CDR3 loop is CASSLFGGTGNTIYF. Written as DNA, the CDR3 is TGCGCCAGCAGCCTTTTCGGGGGAACTGGAAACACCATATATTTT.

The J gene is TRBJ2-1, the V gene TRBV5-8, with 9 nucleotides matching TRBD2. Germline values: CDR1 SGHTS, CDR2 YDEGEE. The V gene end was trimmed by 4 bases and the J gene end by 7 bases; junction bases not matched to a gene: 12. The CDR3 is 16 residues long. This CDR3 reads CASSLPTWAGGNEQFF. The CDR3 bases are TGTGCCAGCAGCCTCCCGACTTGGGCGGGGGGGAATGAGCAGTTCTTC. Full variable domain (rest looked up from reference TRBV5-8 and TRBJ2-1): EAGVTQSPTHLIKTRGQQATLRCSPISGHTSVYWYQQALGLGLQFLLWYDEGEERNRGNFPPRFSGRQFPNYSSELNVNALELEDSALYLCASSLPTWAGGNEQFFGPGTRLTVL.

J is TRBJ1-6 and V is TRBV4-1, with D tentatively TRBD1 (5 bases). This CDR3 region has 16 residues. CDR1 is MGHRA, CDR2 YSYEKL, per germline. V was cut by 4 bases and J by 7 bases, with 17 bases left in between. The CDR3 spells CASSLGRGRDNSPLHF. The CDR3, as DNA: TGCGCCAGCAGCCTGGGACGGGGCAGGGACAATTCACCCCTCCACTTT.

Here the CDR3 reads CASGLAGGDTQYF. In DNA, the CDR3 is TGTGCTAGTGGTTTGGCGGGGGGAGATACGCAGTATTTT. The chain uses TRBV12-5 and TRBJ2-3, with 7 positions matching TRBD2. Germline CDR1 LGHNT, CDR2 FRNRAP. V lost 1 base to trimming and J lost 5 bases; unmatched junction nucleotides: 0. CDR3 length: 13 amino acids.

In DNA, the CDR3 is TGTGCCAGCTCACCGGGACTAGCCCGGGAGACCCAGTACTTC. This codes for CASSPGLARETQYF. The V call is TRBV18, the J call TRBJ2-5; 9 bases align to TRBD2. The length of the CDR3 is 14 residues. Per germline, CDR1 KGHSH and CDR2 LQKENI. Germline trimming cut 3 bases from V and 5 bases from J; bases unmatched to any gene: 4. Drawing the rest from reference TRBV18 and TRBJ2-5, the complete variable domain is NAGVMQNPRHLVRRRGQEARLRCSPMKGHSHVYWYRQLPEEGLKFMVYLQKENIIDESGMPKERFSAEFPKEGPSILRIQQVVRGDSAAYFCASSPGLARETQYFGPGTRLLVL.

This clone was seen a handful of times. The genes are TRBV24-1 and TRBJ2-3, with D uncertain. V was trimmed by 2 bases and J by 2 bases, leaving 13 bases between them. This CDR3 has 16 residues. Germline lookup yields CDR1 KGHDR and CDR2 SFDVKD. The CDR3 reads CATSDSRAGFTDTQYF. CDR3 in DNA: TGTGCCACCAGTGATTCTAGGGCAGGTTTCACAGATACGCAGTATTTT.

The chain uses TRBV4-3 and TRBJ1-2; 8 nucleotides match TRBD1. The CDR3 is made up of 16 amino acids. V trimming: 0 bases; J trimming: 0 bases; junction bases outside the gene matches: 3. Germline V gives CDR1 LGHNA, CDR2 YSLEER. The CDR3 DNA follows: TGCGCCAGCAGCCAAGACAGACAGGGGACTAACTATGGCTACACCTTC. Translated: CASSQDRQGTNYGYTF.

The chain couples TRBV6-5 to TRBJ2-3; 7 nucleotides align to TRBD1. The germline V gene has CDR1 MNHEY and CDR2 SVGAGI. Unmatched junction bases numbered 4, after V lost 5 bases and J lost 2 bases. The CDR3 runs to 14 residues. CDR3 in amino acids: CASSQTGVTDTQYF. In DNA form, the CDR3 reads TGTGCCAGCAGTCAAACAGGGGTCACAGATACGCAGTATTTT.

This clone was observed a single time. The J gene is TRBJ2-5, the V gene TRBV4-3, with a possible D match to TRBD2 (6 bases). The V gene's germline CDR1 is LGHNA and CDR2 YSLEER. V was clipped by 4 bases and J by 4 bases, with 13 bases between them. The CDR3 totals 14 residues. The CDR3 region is CASSRSTSGETQYF. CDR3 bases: TGCGCCAGCAGCCGTTCGACTAGTGGAGAGACCCAGTACTTC.